The 24 T cell receptor beta chains reported below all come from one sample, sequenced in a study of response to subunit inactivated influenza vaccine (dated by TCRdb to 2017 to 2018). The library relied on RT-PCR. The sequencing machine was an Illumina HiSeq 2500. TCRdb reran the public reads through fastp at Q25 and MiXCR, keeping productive beta chains. Rows merge per CDR3 protein into single entries with the most common DNA and genes. This sample holds around 760,000 distinct CDR3 sequences; approximately 13% were observed only once. Approximately 6.5% of the sample is in the top ten clones. The input for sequencing was PBMCs from blood, taken around 15 days before vaccination. Receptors were obtained from a man aged 50 or older who received an inactivated influenza vaccine. Donor details come from another sample of the same person, matched by shared clones.

In this sample, this clonotype turned up a few times. The chain is built from TRBV28 and TRBJ1-1; 7 bases fit TRBD1. Germline assignment: CDR1 MDHEN and CDR2 SYDVKM. The CDR3 extends over 14 amino acids. Unmatched junction bases numbered 6, after V lost 7 bases and J lost 1 base. CDR3 coding DNA: TGTGCCAGCATCGCGGGACAGAAGAACACTGAAGCTTTCTTT. Translation: CASIAGQKNTEAFF.

This clonotype has more than one count but fewer than ten. The chain combines TRBV6-2 or TRBV6-3 with TRBJ1-5; no firm D call. The V and J ends lost 0 bases and 4 bases respectively, with 34 bases between them. Germline-derived CDR1 and CDR2 are MNHEY and SVGEGT. The CDR3 loop spans 23 amino acids. The CDR3 coding sequence is TGTGCCAGCAGTTACTCGATGTATAAAATCTGGGAGACCGTTCAACCCCAGAATCAGCCCCAGCATTTT. Translating gives CASSYSMYKIWETVQPQNQPQHF.

V is TRBV12-3 or TRBV12-4 and J is TRBJ2-3; D gene unclear. The CDR3 length is 13 residues. Deletions cut 2 bases from V and 5 bases from J, with 8 bases between. CDR3 in amino acids: CASSLLDLDTQYF. DNA for the CDR3: TGTGCCAGCAGTTTACTGGATCTAGATACGCAGTATTTT.

This clonotype came up many times. The genes are TRBV15 and TRBJ2-7, with D perhaps assigned TRBD1 or TRBD2 (7 bases each). This CDR3 region has 14 residues. With 0 bases removed from V and 4 bases from J, the gap between germline ends came to 10 bases. CDR1 and CDR2 from the germline V gene are LNHNV and YYDKDF (reference sequence). The CDR3 loop is CATSRDRGGYEQYF. The CDR3 region has the DNA TGTGCCACCAGCAGAGACAGGGGGGGATACGAGCAGTACTTC.

This clonotype was detected ten times or more. This sequence joins TRBV3-1 and TRBJ2-3; TRBD2 is a possible D gene (5 bases). CDR1 LGHDT and CDR2 YNNKEL come from the germline V gene (reference sequence). The V end lost 0 bases, the J end lost 5 bases, and 9 bases lay between the germline ends. CDR3 length equals 14 residues. This chain's CDR3 is CASSQDSGIDTQYF. CDR3 in DNA: TGTGCCAGCAGCCAAGATTCGGGGATAGATACGCAGTATTTT.

V and J are TRBV29-1 and TRBJ1-1; D uncertain. Germline V gene sequence: CDR1 SQVTM, CDR2 ANQGSEA. This CDR3 comprises 13 residues. V was clipped by 6 bases and J by 1 base, with 12 bases between them. As DNA, the CDR3 is TGCAGCGTGGAAAAGGTACAGAACACTGAAGCTTTCTTT. Translated, it gives CSVEKVQNTEAFF. The variable domain in full, with the rest retrieved from reference TRBV29-1 and TRBJ1-1, is SAVISQKPSRDICQRGTSLTIQCQVDSQVTMMFWYRQQPGQSLTLIATANQGSEATYESGFVIDKFPISRPNLTFSTLTVSNMSPEDSSIYLCSVEKVQNTEAFFGQGTRLTVV.

The chain combines TRBV5-1 with TRBJ1-1, with 7 bases fitting TRBD1. After removal of 0 bases from V and 0 bases from J, the junction contained 8 bases not matched to a gene. The CDR3 covers 17 residues. Germline V gene lookup returns CDR1 SGHRS and CDR2 YFSETQ. Here the CDR3 DNA reads TGCGCCAGCAGCTTGGGACAGGGTTCCTTCATGAACACTGAAGCTTTCTTT. Translation: CASSLGQGSFMNTEAFF.

In this sample, this clonotype turned up a few times. The gene calls are TRBV5-1 and TRBJ2-7; TRBD1 agrees at 8 bases. This CDR3 comprises 16 residues. Unmatched junction bases numbered 9, after V lost 4 bases and J lost 0 bases. Looked up from germline, CDR1 is SGHRS and CDR2 is YFSETQ. CDR3 sequence (DNA): TGCGCCAGCAGCCTAAGGACAGGGCAGAACTCCTACGAGCAGTACTTC. It translates to CASSLRTGQNSYEQYF.

The chain recombines TRBV3-1 with TRBJ2-7, with D hard to call. Deletions cut 10 bases from V and 4 bases from J, with 8 bases between. The CDR3 runs 10 residues. Germline V gene data show CDR1 as LGHDT and CDR2 as YNNKEL (reference sequence). The CDR3 bases are TGTGCCACTGGGGATTACGAGCAGTACTTC. Its translation is CATGDYEQYF.

This clonotype was recorded a few times. The V call is TRBV28, the J call TRBJ2-1; D not certain. Between the trimmed V and J ends, which lost 7 bases and 8 bases, there was a span of 15 bases. The germline gives CDR1 MDHEN, CDR2 SYDVKM. This CDR3 has 13 residues. The CDR3 here is CASKDFEPHEQFF. CDR3 bases: TGTGCCAGCAAGGATTTCGAGCCCCATGAGCAGTTCTTC.

This clonotype was observed at least ten times. The chain combines TRBV5-6 with TRBJ2-3, with 9 positions matching TRBD1. This CDR3 is 17 amino acids long. CDR1 is SGHDT, CDR2 YYEEEE, per germline. V gave up 0 bases and J gave up 1 base; unmatched junction bases: 6. CDR3 coding DNA: TGTGCCAGCAGCTTGGCCGGGACAGGGAGTGGCACAGATACGCAGTATTTT. Protein product: CASSLAGTGSGTDTQYF.

The J gene is TRBJ2-1, the V gene TRBV2; a weak D match, TRBD2 (5 bases). V was clipped by 3 bases and J by 9 bases, with 15 bases between them. Germline lookup yields CDR1 SNHLY and CDR2 FYNNEI. The CDR3 loop spans 14 amino acids. CDR3 DNA: TGTGCCAGCAGTGAGCTAGCAACTATGGGTGAGCAGTTCTTC. Residues: CASSELATMGEQFF.

The J gene is TRBJ2-5, the V gene TRBV27; TRBD2 aligns across 7 bases. Germline CDR1 MNHEY, CDR2 SMNVEV (reference sequence). The CDR3 totals 13 residues. Trimming at V came to 8 bases and at J to 4 bases, leaving 7 bases not matched to a gene. The CDR3 DNA sequence: TGTGCCAGCTCCGGGGGGAGGAGAGAGACCCAGTACTTC. This codes for CASSGGRRETQYF.

This clonotype was seen at least ten times. DNA for the CDR3: TGCGCCAGCAGCTCGAGCGGGAGAGGAACCGGGGAGCTGTTTTTT. Its protein product is CASSSSGRGTGELFF. The rearrangement uses TRBV5-1 and TRBJ2-2; 8 nucleotides agree with TRBD2. The germline CDR1 and CDR2 sequences are SGHRS and YFSETQ. The CDR3 contains 15 residues. V lost 3 bases, J lost 5 bases, and 6 bases stayed unmatched.

There are a few counts of this clonotype. The chain uses TRBV6-1 and TRBJ2-1, with D perhaps TRBD2 (5 bases). With 7 bases removed from V and 3 bases from J, the gap between germline ends came to 13 bases. This CDR3 has 14 residues. Germline V CDR1 and CDR2: MNHNS, SASEGT. The CDR3 bases are TGTGCCAGCATGCCGTCAGCGGACTACAATGAGCAGTTCTTC. It translates to CASMPSADYNEQFF.

This clonotype was picked up a small number of times. V gene TRBV28 combines with J gene TRBJ2-1, with a tentative D call TRBD2 (5 bases). V was trimmed by 5 bases and J by 0 bases, leaving 11 bases between them. The CDR3 has 15 residues. Germline loops: CDR1 MDHEN, CDR2 SYDVKM. As DNA, the CDR3 is TGTGCCAGCAGTGACCCTGGGAGCTCCTACAATGAGCAGTTCTTC. Residues: CASSDPGSSYNEQFF.

This clonotype was picked up a small number of times. J is TRBJ1-2 and V is TRBV20-1, with D uncertain. The CDR3 has 13 amino acids. V gave up 3 bases and J gave up 2 bases, with 10 bases separating them. Germline CDR1 and CDR2: DFQATT and SNEGSKA (reference sequence). This CDR3 reads CSARTEKNYGYTF. CDR3 coding DNA: TGCAGTGCTAGGACCGAAAAGAACTATGGCTACACCTTC.

This clonotype has just a few counts. The J gene is TRBJ2-7, the V gene TRBV24-1, with TRBD1 matching 9 bases. Trimming took 4 bases from V and 5 from J; bases not matched to a gene: 8. Germline assignment: CDR1 KGHDR and CDR2 SFDVKD. This CDR3 has 15 residues. The CDR3 sequence: CATSEQGTGFDEQYF. The CDR3 region has the DNA TGTGCCACCAGTGAACAGGGGACAGGGTTCGACGAGCAGTACTTC.

This clonotype was counted only a few times. This chain joins TRBV12-3 or TRBV12-4 and TRBJ1-1, with 8 bases aligning to TRBD1. The CDR3 length is 13 residues. V dropped 6 bases and J dropped 4; count of bases not matched to a gene: 4. The CDR3: CASRQTGATEAFF. In DNA form, the CDR3 reads TGTGCCAGCAGACAGACAGGGGCCACTGAAGCTTTCTTT.

The table lists this clonotype with many counts. The chain is built from TRBV9 and TRBJ2-2, with D possibly matching TRBD1 (5 bases). The V and J ends lost 2 bases and 4 bases respectively, with 9 bases between them. CDR1 is SGDLS, CDR2 YYNGEE, per germline. The CDR3 has 14 amino acids. CDR3: CASSVQGTTGELFF. Written as DNA, the CDR3 is TGTGCCAGCAGCGTGCAGGGTACCACCGGGGAGCTGTTTTTT.

The chain couples TRBV4-1 to TRBJ2-7; TRBD1 or TRBD2 may be the D gene (5 bases each). V lost 1 base to trimming and J lost 0 bases, with 10 bases between them. There are 15 residues in the CDR3. The germline gives CDR1 MGHRA, CDR2 YSYEKL. DNA for the CDR3: TGCGCCAGCAGCCAAGGGGGGTTTAGCTCCTACGAGCAGTACTTC. This codes for CASSQGGFSSYEQYF.

This clonotype came up a few times. The chain uses TRBV10-2 and TRBJ1-1; D gene ambiguous. From germline, CDR1 is WSHSY and CDR2 SAAADI. The CDR3 has 14 residues. Trimming pared 5 bases from V and 0 bases from J, leaving 10 bases between. CDR3 in amino acids: CASSYRTMNTEAFF. The CDR3 coding sequence is TGCGCCAGCAGTTACAGAACCATGAACACTGAAGCTTTCTTT.

This clonotype was counted only a few times. V is TRBV28 and J is TRBJ2-5; the D gene is possibly TRBD2 (8 bases). The V end lost 1 base, the J end lost 5 bases, and 14 bases lay between the germline ends. CDR1 MDHEN and CDR2 SYDVKM come from the germline V gene. The CDR3 runs to 15 residues. CDR3 protein: CASSLLRGGQETQYF. CDR3 nucleotides: TGTGCCAGCAGTTTATTACGGGGGGGACAGGAGACCCAGTACTTC. Full variable domain (missing parts from reference TRBV28 and TRBJ2-5): DVKVTQSSRYLVKRTGEKVFLECVQDMDHENMFWYRQDPGLGLRLIYFSYDVKMKEKGDIPEGYSVSREKKERFSLILESASTNQTSMYLCASSLLRGGQETQYFGPGTRLLVL.

This sequence joins TRBV7-6 and TRBJ2-3; D call uncertain. Germline CDR1 reads SGHVS; CDR2 reads FNYEAQ. V dropped 5 bases and J dropped 6 bases, with 21 bases sitting between them. This CDR3 has 16 amino acids. CDR3 amino acids: CASSNRIRPAADTQYF. CDR3 nucleotides: TGTGCCAGCAGCAACCGAATTAGGCCAGCTGCGGATACGCAGTATTTT.